This entry lists 22 T cell receptor beta chains sequenced from one sample in a study of blood T cell repertoires in COVID-19. Profiling relied on immunoSEQ multiplex PCR, and the TCRdb table lists in-frame clones only, not all of them. The data contain about 330,000 clones, around 86% of them singletons. Sequenced input: peripheral blood. Receptor source: a woman aged 50 to 60 with acute or convalescent COVID-19.

The genes are TRBV14 and TRBJ1-6; D possibly corresponds to TRBD1 (6 bases). Germline V gene sequence: CDR1 SGHDN, CDR2 FVKESK. Trimming shortened V by 4 bases and J by 0 bases, and 13 bases separated the two germline ends. There are 17 residues in the CDR3. CDR3 bases: TGTGCCAGCAGCCGAAGAACAGGGAGCTCCTATAATTCACCCCTCCACTTT. As protein: CASSRRTGSSYNSPLHF.

The chain recombines TRBV27 with TRBJ2-3, with 10 bases that match TRBD2. The CDR3 covers 18 residues. Trimming cost V 4 bases and J 4 bases; bases outside gene matches: 14. Per the germline V gene, CDR1 is MNHEY and CDR2 is SMNVEV (reference sequence). CDR3 region: CASSYRASSGSLPDTQYF. CDR3 DNA sequence: TGTGCCAGCAGTTACCGGGCCTCTAGCGGGAGCCTTCCAGATACGCAGTATTTT.

This clone was observed a single time. The V and J genes are TRBV7-9 and TRBJ1-1, with D possibly being TRBD1 (5 bases). Deletions cut 5 bases from V and 5 bases from J, with 21 bases between. The CDR3 consists of 16 residues. Germline V gene data show CDR1 as SEHNR and CDR2 as FQNEAQ (reference sequence). In nucleotides, the CDR3 is TGTGCCAGCAGCCCAACGGGACTCCAAACCGGGACTGAAGCTTTCTTT. It is translated as CASSPTGLQTGTEAFF.

This rearrangement joins TRBV6-1 to TRBJ2-1, with 8 bases fitting TRBD1. Germline V gene sequence: CDR1 MNHNS, CDR2 SASEGT. CDR3 length: 15 residues. V lost 3 bases and J lost 3; bases outside the gene matches: 4. The CDR3 is CASSEPGQVYNEQFF. CDR3 nucleotide sequence: TGTGCCAGCAGTGAGCCGGGACAGGTCTACAATGAGCAGTTCTTC.

The rearrangement joins TRBV12-5 to TRBJ1-1; the D gene is possibly TRBD1 (5 bases). The V end lost 1 base, the J end lost 5 bases, and 11 bases lay between the germline ends. The CDR3 consists of 14 residues. The germline CDR1 and CDR2 sequences are LGHNT and FRNRAP. The CDR3 is CASGLGGLGTEAFF. For the CDR3, the DNA is TGTGCTAGTGGTTTGGGGGGCCTGGGAACTGAAGCTTTCTTT.

The chain combines TRBV9 with TRBJ2-3; a weak D match, TRBD2 (5 bases). V lost 2 bases and J 0 bases, leaving 19 bases between the germline ends. Germline assignment: CDR1 SGDLS and CDR2 YYNGEE. CDR3 length: 18 amino acids. The CDR3 region has the DNA TGTGCCAGCAGCGTGCTTGGTTCTTCGAGGGCTAGCACAGATACGCAGTATTTT. This encodes CASSVLGSSRASTDTQYF.

The rearrangement uses TRBV10-2 and TRBJ2-2; D call uncertain. Between the trimmed V and J ends, which lost 3 bases and 2 bases, there was a span of 4 bases. Looked up from germline, CDR1 is WSHSY and CDR2 is SAAADI. The CDR3 contains 13 residues. The CDR3 is CASSDLNTGELFF. The CDR3 DNA sequence: TGCGCCAGCAGTGACTTAAACACCGGGGAGCTGTTTTTT.

This chain connects TRBV7-8 to TRBJ1-2; D is possibly TRBD1 (6 bases). Germline CDR1 is SGHVS and CDR2 is FQNEAQ. V was cut by 0 bases and J by 8 bases, with 13 bases left in between. This CDR3 comprises 14 residues. The DNA for the CDR3 is TGTGCCAGCAGCTTAGCAGGGACACAGAGGGGCTACACCTTC. Translated, it gives CASSLAGTQRGYTF. Full variable domain (remainder filled in from reference TRBV7-8 and TRBJ1-2): GAGVSQSPRYKVAKRGQDVALRCDPISGHVSLFWYQQALGQGPEFLTYFQNEAQLDKSGLPSDRFFAERPEGSVSTLKIQRTQQEDSAVYLCASSLAGTQRGYTFGSGTRLTVV.

This chain links TRBV6-6 with TRBJ2-5; 8 bases line up with TRBD1. Germline V gene sequence: CDR1 MNHNY, CDR2 SVGAGI (reference sequence). The CDR3 spans 13 residues. Trimming cost V 5 bases and J 3 bases; bases outside gene matches: 2. The chain's CDR3 is CASSGQGKETQYF. As DNA, the CDR3 is TGTGCCAGCAGTGGACAGGGCAAAGAGACCCAGTACTTC.

This sequence joins TRBV6-6 and TRBJ2-7, with D tentatively TRBD1 (5 bases). The CDR3 consists of 13 residues. Germline loops: CDR1 MNHNY, CDR2 SVGAGI (reference sequence). Trimming took 5 bases from V and 4 from J, leaving 12 bases between them. The CDR3 DNA reads TGTGCCAGCAGTCGAATCAGGGATTACGAGCAGTACTTC. Protein sequence: CASSRIRDYEQYF.

The V call is TRBV6-4, the J call TRBJ2-1; 9 bases fit TRBD2. Unmatched junction bases numbered 7, after V lost 4 bases and J lost 6 bases. Per the germline V gene, CDR1 is MRHNA and CDR2 is SNTAGT. CDR3 length equals 15 residues. DNA for the CDR3: TGTGCCAGCAGTGCCCAGGGACTAGCAGGCAATGAGCAGTTCTTC. Translation: CASSAQGLAGNEQFF.

CDR3: CASSGTGHSAYNSPLHF. In DNA, the CDR3 is TGTGCCAGCAGCGGAACCGGACACTCAGCCTATAATTCACCCCTCCACTTT. V gene TRBV9 combines with J gene TRBJ1-6; D perhaps matches TRBD1 (5 bases). Germline V gene lookup returns CDR1 SGDLS and CDR2 YYNGEE. The germline V and J ends were trimmed by 3 bases and 2 bases, with 15 bases remaining between them. The CDR3 is made up of 17 amino acids.

This clone was seen just once. V is TRBV18 and J is TRBJ2-2; D might be TRBD1 (5 bases). V lost 5 bases and J 6 bases, leaving 10 bases between the germline ends. The germline gives CDR1 KGHSH, CDR2 LQKENI. The CDR3 runs to 13 residues. The CDR3 region has the DNA TGTGCCAGCTCAACTACAGGTTCCGGGGAGCTGTTTTTT. Amino acids: CASSTTGSGELFF.

The V call is TRBV2, the J call TRBJ2-7; 9 bases fit TRBD1. With V trimmed by 6 bases and J by 2 bases, 5 bases remained unmatched. Germline-derived CDR1 and CDR2 are SNHLY and FYNNEI. This CDR3 region has 14 residues. CDR3 nucleotide sequence: TGTGCCAGCAGAGGACAGGGGAGGACCTACGAGCAGTACTTC. Translation gives CASRGQGRTYEQYF.

The V and J genes are TRBV19 and TRBJ2-3, with D perhaps matching TRBD2 (6 bases). Deletions cut 3 bases from V and 5 bases from J, with 18 bases between. Germline V gene sequence: CDR1 LNHDA, CDR2 SQIVND (reference sequence). The CDR3 contains 16 residues. CDR3: CASSINTLAIVDTQYF. In nucleotides, the CDR3 is TGTGCCAGTAGTATCAACACACTAGCCATAGTAGATACGCAGTATTTT.

CDR3 protein: CASSGWTGYSEAFF. The CDR3 region has the DNA TGTGCCAGCAGCGGATGGACAGGTTACTCGGAAGCTTTCTTT. The rearrangement uses TRBV11-2 and TRBJ1-1, with TRBD1 identical over 7 bases. The CDR3 extends over 14 amino acids. Germline values: CDR1 SGHAT, CDR2 FQNNGV. V lost 5 bases and J lost 8; bases outside the gene matches: 11.

The chain couples TRBV2 to TRBJ1-5; unclear D gene. In germline, CDR1 is SNHLY, CDR2 FYNNEI. With 3 bases removed from V and 4 bases from J, the gap between germline ends came to 7 bases. The CDR3 is 13 amino acids. The CDR3 DNA reads as TGTGCCAGCAGTGAGAGAGAAAATCAGCCCCAGCATTTT. Translating gives CASSERENQPQHF.

The chain links TRBV6-6 to TRBJ2-7; possible D gene TRBD1, 6 bases. Trimming took off 6 bases at V and 6 bases at J, with 12 bases between the two ends. CDR1 and CDR2 from the germline V gene are MNHNY and SVGAGI (reference sequence). The CDR3 runs to 12 residues. In DNA, the CDR3 is TGTGCCAGCAGACAGGGTTTAGCCGAGCAGTACTTC. It codes for CASRQGLAEQYF.

The chain uses TRBV3-1 (or the pseudogene TRBV3-2) and TRBJ2-2, with 7 positions matching TRBD1. This CDR3 has 15 residues. The V gene's germline CDR1 is LGHDT and CDR2 YNNKEL (reference sequence). The junction had 5 bases not matched to a gene; V was cut back by 4 bases and J by 3 bases. CDR3 residues: CASSPPTGDTGELFF. CDR3 DNA: TGTGCCAGCAGCCCTCCCACAGGGGACACCGGGGAGCTGTTTTTT.

The chain links TRBV15 to TRBJ1-2; possible D gene TRBD1, 6 bases. Trimming stripped 3 bases from V and 7 bases from J, with 18 bases between. The CDR3 is 15 residues long. CDR1 is LNHNV, CDR2 YYDKDF, per germline (reference sequence). The CDR3 region is CATSRDPGGLSGYTF. In DNA form, the CDR3 reads TGTGCCACCAGCAGGGATCCGGGGGGGCTGAGTGGCTACACCTTC.

This chain connects TRBV6-5 to TRBJ2-5; 7 bases are a match to TRBD1. The ends lost 2 bases at V and 2 bases at J; junction bases unmatched: 2. This CDR3 spans 14 amino acids. Germline V gene data show CDR1 as MNHEY and CDR2 as SVGAGI. This chain's CDR3 is CASSYVGQQETQYF. The CDR3 DNA sequence: TGTGCCAGCAGTTACGTGGGACAGCAAGAGACCCAGTACTTC.

The chain uses TRBV27 and TRBJ1-2; 8 bases map to TRBD1. Germline lookup yields CDR1 MNHEY and CDR2 SMNVEV (reference sequence). With V trimmed by 2 bases and J by 8 bases, 7 bases remained unmatched. The CDR3 covers 14 residues. The DNA for the CDR3 is TGTGCCAGCAGTTTAAACAGGGGGGTTCGCGGCTACACCTTC. Its translation is CASSLNRGVRGYTF.